This T cell receptor (beta chain) was sequenced for a study of naive and memory T cell subsets. J was trimmed by 8 bases and V by 7 bases; bases with no gene match: 14. Germline V gives CDR1 DFQATT, CDR2 SNEGSKA (reference sequence). The CDR3 runs to 15 residues. In the case of this clonotype: Its antigen is still unknown.

Study-wide findings and caveats: Especially in CD8 cells, naive repertoires contained a few larger clonotypes, possibly CD45RA-re-expressing memory cells.

An equimolar mix of two oligonucleotides served as the beta constant-region primer for TRBC1 and TRBC2. Nested alpha and beta constant-region primers with the SP2 primer drove four PCR rounds on ligated cDNA. MiXCR, applied by TCRdb to the UMI-ligation and nested PCR reads, yields one record per CDR3 protein. This table has 99,000 or so distinct CDR3 sequences, more than 12% appearing once. The source of this sequence is a human donor in good health. The sample taken for sequencing was naive CD8+ T cells from blood. The rearrangement joins TRBV20-1 to TRBJ2-1; 10 nucleotides agree with TRBD2. The CDR3 reads CSGAGQLAGVYEQFF. CDR3 DNA sequence: TGCAGTGGTGCAGGGCAGCTAGCGGGAGTTTATGAGCAGTTCTTC.